The clone carrying this T cell receptor (beta chain) came up many times. The data derive from a study of blood T cell repertoires in COVID-19. Patients of the Seattle cohort, enrolled during active infection, were followed longitudinally. TCRdb's copy holds only in-frame clones and misses some; the assay was immunoSEQ multiplex PCR. The sample has fewer than 200,000 clones, roughly 82% seen once; the top ten hold roughly 7%. The CDR3 totals 19 residues. Sequencing was done on a sample of peripheral blood. This TCR was recovered from a woman in her thirties or forties with COVID-19, enrolled during active disease. The V gene is TRBV1, the J gene TRBJ2-3; the table calls TRBD2, which could not be checked here. TRBV1 corresponds to a pseudogene. The CDR3, as DNA: TGCACCAGCAGCCAAGATGCGGTCACCAAAGGACTCCTCACTGGTACGCAGTATTTT. Residues: CTSSQDAVTKGLLTGTQYF.